The 21 T cell receptor beta chains presented below share a single source sample, sequenced in a study of glioma-infiltrating T cells. Amplification of TCR alpha and beta CDR3 regions from RNA used iRepertoire nested multiplex PCR. TCRdb re-derived calls from the multiplex PCR reads in MiXCR, one entry per CDR3 protein. The sample has a few hundred thousand distinct CDR3 sequences, 41% seen once. Sequenced: glioma tissue, nonneoplastic brain tissue, or PBMCs (not recorded which). The receptors here all came from a human donor with low-grade glioma or glioblastoma, undergoing nonglioma brain surgery, or in good health (not recorded which).

This clonotype came up many times. The V call is TRBV6-1, the J call TRBJ1-5; no reliable D call. The CDR3 loop spans 13 amino acids. V was trimmed by 5 bases and J by 6 bases, leaving 11 bases between them. From germline, CDR1 is MNHNS and CDR2 SASEGT. CDR3 bases: TGTGCCAGCAGTTCTCATGCGGTTCAGCCCCAGCATTTT. Translation gives CASSSHAVQPQHF.

As concerns this clonotype: This may arise from a read error, as a much more abundant clone is one base away. This chain links TRBV2 with TRBJ1-5, with D uncertain. The germline gives CDR1 SNHLY, CDR2 FYNNEI. The CDR3 runs 13 residues. CDR3 residues: CASSAGSNHPQHF. The CDR3 DNA is TGTGCCAGCAGTGCCGGGAGCAATCACCCCCAGCATTTT.

This chain joins TRBV2 and TRBJ2-1; the D is unclear. The CDR3 length is 14 residues. Trimming removed 0 bases at V and 9 bases at J, with 12 bases between. Per germline, CDR1 SNHLY and CDR2 FYNNEI. The CDR3 loop is CASSEALRLPEQFF. The CDR3 DNA is TGTGCCAGCAGTGAAGCGCTTAGGCTTCCTGAGCAGTTCTTC.

In its sample, this clonotype was seen many times. This chain connects TRBV20-1 to TRBJ2-4, with 7 bases that match TRBD1. The CDR3 totals 15 residues. The junction had 11 bases not matched to a gene; V was cut back by 3 bases and J by 6 bases. Germline V gene lookup returns CDR1 DFQATT and CDR2 SNEGSKA (reference sequence). Here the CDR3 DNA reads TGCAGTGCTAGTATTCCGGGACAGAGTCTAAACATTCAGTACTTC. Amino acids: CSASIPGQSLNIQYF.

The rearrangement joins TRBV27 to TRBJ1-4, with 8 positions matching TRBD1. The germline gives CDR1 MNHEY, CDR2 SMNVEV (reference sequence). V was clipped by 2 bases and J by 0 bases; unmatched bases: 5. The length of the CDR3 is 17 residues. The CDR3 sequence: CASSLLDRGATNEKLFF. CDR3 DNA: TGTGCCAGCAGTTTACTTGACAGGGGTGCAACTAATGAAAAACTGTTTTTT.

The V call is TRBV2, the J call TRBJ2-3; 14 bases map to TRBD2. There are 17 residues in the CDR3. Germline V gene sequence: CDR1 SNHLY, CDR2 FYNNEI. Losses at the gene ends were 8 bases for V and 3 bases for J; bases not matched to a gene: 10. Here the CDR3 DNA reads TGTGCCAGCGGTTCCGGGACTAGCGGGAGTCAGACAGATACGCAGTATTTT. Protein sequence: CASGSGTSGSQTDTQYF.

This clonotype occurred a few times. This sequence joins TRBV7-2 and TRBJ1-4, with a weak D call TRBD1 (5 bases). V was cut by 1 base and J by 4 bases, with 13 bases left in between. This CDR3 contains 16 residues. Germline-derived CDR1 and CDR2 are SGHTA and FQGNSA. CDR3 bases: TGTGCCAGCAGCTTAGATGGCAGGGTTCTTAATGAAAAACTGTTTTTT. The encoded protein is CASSLDGRVLNEKLFF.

This clonotype has a count of ten or more. This chain uses TRBV10-3 with TRBJ2-7; 15 nucleotides align to TRBD2. The CDR3 has 19 residues. V was pared by 6 bases and J by 1 base, with 13 bases of the junction left unmatched. Germline V gene data show CDR1 as ENHRY and CDR2 as SYGVKD. CDR3 in DNA: TGTGCCATCAGACCCGGACTAGCGGGAGGGCCGGAGGCTTCCTACGAGCAGTACTTC. Translated, it gives CAIRPGLAGGPEASYEQYF.

As DNA, the CDR3 is TGCGCCAGCAGCGGGACTAGTGGAGAGACCCAGTACTTC. It is translated as CASSGTSGETQYF. The rearrangement joins TRBV5-1 to TRBJ2-5; 8 nucleotides align to TRBD2. Looked up from germline, CDR1 is SGHRS and CDR2 is YFSETQ. With V trimmed by 4 bases and J by 4 bases, 3 bases remained unmatched. This CDR3 is 13 amino acids long.

In regard to this clonotype: This CDR3 is missing its conserved last phenylalanine or tryptophan, likely due to a read error. This chain links TRBV18 with TRBJ1-1, with D perhaps TRBD1 (5 bases). Germline CDR1 is KGHSH and CDR2 is LQKENI. CDR3 length: 16 residues. Trimming stripped 1 base from V and 2 bases from J, with 14 bases between. DNA of the CDR3: TGTGCCAGCTCACCACTTCCCTCGGGACGCAACACTGAAGCTTTCTCT. As protein: CASSPLPSGRNTEAFS.

This clonotype was seen a handful of times. The chain carries TRBV6-1 and TRBJ1-5, with 10 bases identical to TRBD1. V shed 6 bases, J shed 6 bases, and the junction held 14 bases outside the gene matches. The CDR3 covers 17 residues. Germline-derived CDR1 and CDR2 are MNHNS and SASEGT. CDR3 in DNA: TGTGCCAGCAGCAACCCCCCGGGACAGGGGTGGGTTCAGCCCCAGCATTTT. Its protein product is CASSNPPGQGWVQPQHF.

The chain has TRBV29-1 and TRBJ2-1, with D possibly called TRBD1 or TRBD2 (7 bases each). This CDR3 spans 16 amino acids. The germline V gene has CDR1 SQVTM and CDR2 ANQGSEA. Trimming took 7 bases from V and 2 from J, leaving 21 bases between them. The CDR3 spells CSAYSGGDRAYNEQFF. In nucleotides, the CDR3 is TGCAGCGCCTATTCAGGGGGGGACAGAGCCTACAATGAGCAGTTCTTC.

About this clonotype itself: A much larger clone differs by one base, so this may be a read error. V is TRBV7-8 and J is TRBJ2-7; D uncertain. The CDR3 contains 14 residues. Germline assignment: CDR1 SGHVS and CDR2 FQNEAQ. The CDR3 region has the DNA TGTTCCAGCAGTCGCACAAGCACCAGTGGGGAGCAGTACTTC. It translates to CSSSRTSTSGEQYF.

This clonotype was seen once. This chain joins TRBV19 and TRBJ1-3, with D possibly being TRBD1 (5 bases). V was trimmed by 5 bases and J by 5 bases, leaving 13 bases between them. Per germline, CDR1 LNHDA and CDR2 SQIVND (reference sequence). This CDR3 spans 14 amino acids. The CDR3 sequence: CASSLRTFRNTIYF. The CDR3 DNA sequence: TGTGCCAGTAGTCTGAGGACATTTCGAAACACCATATATTTT.

The J gene is TRBJ2-2, the V gene TRBV7-2; 8 bases map to TRBD2. V trimming: 5 bases; J trimming: 7 bases; junction bases outside the gene matches: 15. Germline V gene lookup returns CDR1 SGHTA and CDR2 FQGNSA. This CDR3 contains 17 residues. The CDR3 loop is CASSQTHRREVLGELFF. The CDR3 nucleotides read TGTGCCAGCAGCCAAACACACAGGCGGGAGGTTCTCGGGGAGCTGTTTTTT.

The V gene is TRBV28, the J gene TRBJ1-2; D is ambiguous. Germline V gives CDR1 MDHEN, CDR2 SYDVKM. The V and J ends lost 4 bases and 1 base respectively, with 4 bases between them. This CDR3 is 12 amino acids long. DNA of the CDR3: TGTGCCAGCAGTTACAATAACTATGGCTACACCTTC. Protein product: CASSYNNYGYTF.

The chain has TRBV11-2 and TRBJ1-1, with TRBD1 matching over 8 bases. The junction had 6 bases not matched to a gene; V was cut back by 2 bases and J by 4 bases. Germline V gives CDR1 SGHAT, CDR2 FQNNGV. This CDR3 region has 15 residues. In DNA form, the CDR3 reads TGTGCCAGCAGCTTAACGCAGGGGGCAGGCACTGAAGCTTTCTTT. Encoded protein: CASSLTQGAGTEAFF.

The chain is built from TRBV10-2 and TRBJ2-7; tentative D call: TRBD2 (6 bases). The germline gives CDR1 WSHSY, CDR2 SAAADI. V lost 11 bases, J lost 5 bases, and 16 bases lay in between. This CDR3 has 12 amino acids. CDR3: CASGDSLNEQYF. The DNA of the CDR3 is TGCGCCTCCGGGGACTCCCTGAACGAGCAGTACTTC.

The J gene is TRBJ2-2, the V gene TRBV27, with D unclear. This CDR3 comprises 14 residues. CDR1 is MNHEY and CDR2 is SMNVEV in the germline V gene (reference sequence). V was cut by 6 bases and J by 4 bases, with 12 bases left in between. The CDR3 DNA reads TGTGCCAGCAGGGTAAAGGGAAGCACCGGGGAGCTGTTTTTT. Protein sequence: CASRVKGSTGELFF.

This clonotype was observed at least ten times. J is TRBJ2-7 and V is TRBV6-1; tentative D call: TRBD1 (5 bases). Trimming removed 2 bases at V and 4 bases at J, with 12 bases between. The CDR3 contains 14 residues. CDR1 MNHNS and CDR2 SASEGT come from the germline V gene. The DNA for the CDR3 is TGTGCCAGCAGTGAAACGACAGCCGGATACGAGCAGTACTTC. Its translation: CASSETTAGYEQYF.

The chain is built from TRBV4-3 and TRBJ2-1; tentatively, D is TRBD2 (6 bases). Deletions cut 2 bases from V and 3 bases from J, with 14 bases between. The CDR3 totals 16 residues. In germline, CDR1 is LGHNA, CDR2 YSLEER. Here the CDR3 DNA reads TGCGCCAGCAGCCAACCTCTAGCGACCGGCTACAATGAGCAGTTCTTC. Amino acids: CASSQPLATGYNEQFF.